This paragraph reports one T cell receptor (beta chain). Mismatch with germline at one junction end may stem from a read error. This entry is derived from a study of post-analysis software for immune sequencing data. Every TCR beta cDNA library bore unique molecular identifiers. Out of roughly 0.85 to 10 million T cells, roughly 0.5 million cDNA molecules were generated. Using its own MiXCR run on the PCR reads, TCRdb lists one record per CDR3 protein. The table includes approximately 770,000 distinct CDR3 sequences, more than 45% detected once. Sequenced input: blood. This clonotype was obtained from a girl between 5 and 17 years old with multiple sclerosis.

CDR3 protein: CRANGLIYEQYF. DNA for the CDR3: TGCAGGGCTAACGGACTTATCTACGAGCAGTACTTC. The V call is TRBV20-1, the J call TRBJ2-7; possibly TRBD2 for D (5 bases). The CDR3 is 12 residues long. CDR1 and CDR2 (germline): DFQATT, SNEGSKA (reference sequence).